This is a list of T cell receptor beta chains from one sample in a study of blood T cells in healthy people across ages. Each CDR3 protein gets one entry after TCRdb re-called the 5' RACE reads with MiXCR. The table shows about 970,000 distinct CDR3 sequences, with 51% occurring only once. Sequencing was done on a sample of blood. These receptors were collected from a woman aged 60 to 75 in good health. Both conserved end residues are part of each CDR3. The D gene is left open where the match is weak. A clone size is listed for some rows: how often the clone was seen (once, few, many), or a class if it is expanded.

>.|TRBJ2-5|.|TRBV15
TGTGCCACCAGCAGAGCAAAGTGGGGAGAGACCCAGTACTTC
CATSRAKWGETQYF
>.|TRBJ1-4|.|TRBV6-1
TGTGCCAGCAGTGACCAATACGAAAAACTGTTTTTT
CASSDQYEKLFF
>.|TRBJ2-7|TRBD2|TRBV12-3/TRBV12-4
TGTGCCAGCAGTTTAGGGGCGGGAGCCATCTACGAGCAGTACTTC
CASSLGAGAIYEQYF
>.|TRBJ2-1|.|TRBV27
TGTGCCAGCAGTAGAGCCGGGCCCTACTACAATGAGCAGTTCTTC
CASSRAGPYYNEQFF
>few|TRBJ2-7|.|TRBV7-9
TGTGCCAGCAGCTTAGAGTTGGGTACCCACTACGAGCAGTACTTC
CASSLELGTHYEQYF
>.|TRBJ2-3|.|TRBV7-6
TGTGCCAGCAGCTTAGCGATCCAGGGAGGCACGCAGTATTTT
CASSLAIQGGTQYF
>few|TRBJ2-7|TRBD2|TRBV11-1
TGTGCCAGCAGCTTGACTTTAGTAGGACTGAGCAATAGCGGGACAATCTACGAGCAGTACTTC
CASSLTLVGLSNSGTIYEQYF
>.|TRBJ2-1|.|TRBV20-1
TGCAGTGCTAGTTACCTTTTTCGGCGCCAAAGCTCCTACAATGAGCAGTTCTTC
CSASYLFRRQSSYNEQFF
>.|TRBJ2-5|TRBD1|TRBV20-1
TGCAGTGCGGAGACAGGGTTGGAGACCCAGTACTTC
CSAETGLETQYF
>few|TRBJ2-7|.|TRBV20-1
TGCAGTGCTACCAGGAGAGGCCCCTACGAGCAGTACTTC
CSATRRGPYEQYF
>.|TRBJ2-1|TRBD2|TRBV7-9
TGTGCCAGCCACCGGCTAGCGGACAATGAGCAGTTCTTC
CASHRLADNEQFF
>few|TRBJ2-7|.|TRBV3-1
TGTGCCAGCAGCCAACAATCCGGATCCTACGAGCAGTACTTC
CASSQQSGSYEQYF
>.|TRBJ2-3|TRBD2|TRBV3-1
TGTGCCAGCAGCCTTGTAGCGGGGCTATACACAGATACGCAGTATTTT
CASSLVAGLYTDTQYF
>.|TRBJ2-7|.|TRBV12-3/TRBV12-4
TGTGCCAGCAGGATGGCAGGATCCACCTACGAGCAGTACTTC
CASRMAGSTYEQYF
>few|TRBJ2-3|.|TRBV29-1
TGCAGCGTTGAGGGCGACAGGAGCACAGATACGCAGTATTTT
CSVEGDRSTDTQYF
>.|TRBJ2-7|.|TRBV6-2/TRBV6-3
TGTGCCAGCAGCGAGCCGATTCCGGTGCAGTACTTC
CASSEPIPVQYF
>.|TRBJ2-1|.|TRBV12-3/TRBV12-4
TGTGCCAGCAGTTTAATCACGGTCGGGCTAATGGGTCACAATGAGCAGTTCTTC
CASSLITVGLMGHNEQFF
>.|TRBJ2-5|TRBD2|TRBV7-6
TGTGCCAGCAGCTCTGGGGGAAGACTAGCGGGGAAAGAGACCCAGTACTTC
CASSSGGRLAGKETQYF
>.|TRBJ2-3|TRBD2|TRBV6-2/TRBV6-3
TGTGCCAGCAGTTACTGGCGGGAGAGCACAGATACGCAGTATTTT
CASSYWRESTDTQYF
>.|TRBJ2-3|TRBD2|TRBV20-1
TGCAGTGCCAACCCCGTTAGCGGGGTACCAGATACGCAGTATTTT
CSANPVSGVPDTQYF
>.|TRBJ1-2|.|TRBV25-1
TGTGCCAGCAGTAGTGTGGACAGCTATGGCTACACCTTC
CASSSVDSYGYTF
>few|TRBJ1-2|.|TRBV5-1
TGCGCCAGCAGCTTGGAGGCGACAGCCTGGAGTGGCTACACCTTC
CASSLEATAWSGYTF
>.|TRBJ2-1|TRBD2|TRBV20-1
TGCAGTGCTAGAGGGACTAGCGGTACCTACAATGAGCAGTTCTTC
CSARGTSGTYNEQFF
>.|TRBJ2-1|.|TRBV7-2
TGTGCGTCGAGACCGGGCCTAAGGGTCAATGAGCAGTTCTTC
CASRPGLRVNEQFF
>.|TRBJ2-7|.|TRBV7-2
TGTGCCAGCAGCTTACGGGGGAACTCCTACGAGCAGTACTTC
CASSLRGNSYEQYF
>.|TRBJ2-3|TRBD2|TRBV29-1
TGCAGCGTTCGGACTAGCGGGGGTCCGGAGTATTTT
CSVRTSGGPEYF
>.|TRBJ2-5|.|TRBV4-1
TGCGCCAGCAGCCAAGCCTTCCTTGGGGTCTACCAAAACCGAAGGTACTTC
CASSQAFLGVYQNRRYF
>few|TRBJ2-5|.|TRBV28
TGTGCCAGCAGTTTTTTTGGGGGCTCGGGAGATGGAGAGACCCAGTACTTC
CASSFFGGSGDGETQYF
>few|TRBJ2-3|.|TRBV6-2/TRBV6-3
TGTGCCAGCAGTACGACAGCAGATACGCAGTATTTT
CASSTTADTQYF
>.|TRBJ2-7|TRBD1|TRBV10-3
TGTGCCATCCCGACAGGGCGCGAGCAGTACTTC
CAIPTGREQYF
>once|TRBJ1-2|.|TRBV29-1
TGCAGCGTTTCATACGGCTACACCTTC
CSVSYGYTF
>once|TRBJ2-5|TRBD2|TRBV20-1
TGCAGTGCTAGTGCGGGACGAGCGGGACCGGGGAGCTATGAGCAGTACTTC
CSASAGRAGPGSYEQYF
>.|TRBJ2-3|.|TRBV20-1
TGCAGTGCGTTGCCGGGACACTTCATAGACAAATATAGCACAGATACGCAGTATTTT
CSALPGHFIDKYSTDTQYF
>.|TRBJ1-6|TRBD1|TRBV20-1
TGCAGTGCTAGAGACTTTCTAAAAGGGGGCACCTATAATTCACCCCTCCACTTT
CSARDFLKGGTYNSPLHF
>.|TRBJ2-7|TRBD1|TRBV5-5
TGTGCCAGCAGCTTGGCCGGGACAGCATCCTACGAGCAGTACTTC
CASSLAGTASYEQYF
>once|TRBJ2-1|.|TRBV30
TGTGCCTGGAGTGGTTTAGCCACCAATGAGCAGTTCTTC
CAWSGLATNEQFF
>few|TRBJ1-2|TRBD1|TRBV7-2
TGTGCCAGCAGCGTCCGACAGGGTCAGAACTATGGCTACACCTTC
CASSVRQGQNYGYTF
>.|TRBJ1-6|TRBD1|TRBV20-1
TGCAGTGTTTCAACGGGACAGGATTATAATTCACCCCTCCACTTT
CSVSTGQDYNSPLHF
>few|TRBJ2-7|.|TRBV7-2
TGTGCCAGCAGCTTTGACGGATTCTACGAGCAGTACTTC
CASSFDGFYEQYF
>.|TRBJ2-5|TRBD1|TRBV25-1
TGTGCCAGTCCAGTGAATACAGGGGTGAAAGAGACCCAGTACTTC
CASPVNTGVKETQYF